This T cell receptor (beta chain) was recovered during a study of CD8+ T cells in alopecia areata. Overall study context: Tofacitinib was taken orally by treated patients, and the dose was 5 to 10 mg twice daily.

It was cDNA, reverse transcribed from extracted RNA, that served as the sequencing template. The table came from immunoSEQ multiplex PCR; TCRdb's copy has only in-frame clones and leaves some out. The data contain 61,000 or so clones, over 95% of them singletons. Both peripheral blood and punch biopsies of lesional scalp skin were obtained from patients who had alopecia areata. Study observations and caveats: TCRs were shared less clearly across patients than in mice, possibly for HLA-related reasons. Compared with normal scalp, lesional scalp had higher clonality and more expanded CD8+ clones.

A note on this clone: Its cognate antigen is unknown.

CDR3 length: 14 residues. The J segment lost 8 bases and the V segment lost 4 bases, leaving 10 bases of the junction unmatched. The V gene's germline CDR1 is MGHRA and CDR2 YSYEKL. The source of this sequence is a human donor with alopecia areata. The source material was CD8+ T cells sorted from blood, sampled at week 0. This sequence joins TRBV4-1 and TRBJ1-2; 7 nucleotides match TRBD1. The CDR3 region is CASSPEEQGLGYTF. The CDR3 bases are TGCGCCAGCAGCCCTGAAGAACAGGGGCTCGGCTACACCTTC.